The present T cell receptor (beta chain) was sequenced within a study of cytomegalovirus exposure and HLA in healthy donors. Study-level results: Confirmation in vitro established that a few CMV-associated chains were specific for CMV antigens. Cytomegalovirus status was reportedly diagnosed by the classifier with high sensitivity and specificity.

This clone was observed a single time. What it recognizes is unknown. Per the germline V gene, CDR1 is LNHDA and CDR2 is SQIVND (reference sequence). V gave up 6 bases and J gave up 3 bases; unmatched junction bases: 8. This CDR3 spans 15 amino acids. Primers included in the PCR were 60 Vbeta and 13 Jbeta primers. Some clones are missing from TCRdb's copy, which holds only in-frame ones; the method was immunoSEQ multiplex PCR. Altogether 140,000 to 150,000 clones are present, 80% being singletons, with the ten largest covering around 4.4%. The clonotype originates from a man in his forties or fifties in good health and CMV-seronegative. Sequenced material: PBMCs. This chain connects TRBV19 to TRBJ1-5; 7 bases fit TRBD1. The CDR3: CASRLAGTVNQPQHF. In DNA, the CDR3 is TGTGCCAGTAGACTAGCCGGGACAGTCAATCAGCCCCAGCATTTT.